This T cell receptor (beta chain) was documented in a study of blood T cell repertoires in COVID-19. For the study at large: Both acute and convalescent COVID-19 samples were obtained from the United States, Italy and Spain. From T cells, B-cell-depleted T cells, or PBMCs came the material, which was cDNA or gDNA.

There are 15 residues in the CDR3. V was shortened by 0 bases and J by 3 bases, with 12 bases between the two germline ends. Germline CDR1 and CDR2: MNHNS and SASEGT. Per the study methods: Reference gene primer amplification yielded estimated nucleated cell counts. Some clones are missing from TCRdb's copy, which holds only in-frame ones; the method was immunoSEQ multiplex PCR. That table is the source of V, J and clone size, and D and trimming were worked out from the DNA. The sample comprises about 170,000 clones, 70% to 85% of which are singletons, and 22% rests with the top ten. V is TRBV6-1 and J is TRBJ2-7; a possible D gene is TRBD2 (6 bases). The TCR originated in a woman of 80 years or more with acute or convalescent COVID-19. Sequencing was done on a sample of peripheral blood. The chain's CDR3 is CASSEAGLKFYEQYF. The DNA for the CDR3 is TGTGCCAGCAGTGAAGCGGGACTTAAATTCTACGAGCAGTACTTC.